This T cell receptor (beta chain) was identified in a study of blood T cell repertoires in COVID-19. Study summary: Donors in the United States, Italy and Spain gave samples during acute or convalescent COVID-19. T cells, B-cell-depleted T cells, or PBMCs supplied cDNA or gDNA.

The method was immunoSEQ multiplex PCR; TCRdb's version includes in-frame clones alone and lacks a portion of them. The sample carries almost 400,000 clones, roughly 91% recorded once. Self-reported history from a screening survey and questionnaire set each donor's cohort. Between the trimmed V and J ends, which lost 4 bases and 4 bases, there was a span of 26 bases. The CDR3 contains 18 residues. Germline CDR1 KGHSH, CDR2 LQKENI. This TCR was sampled from a woman under 40 who had recovered from COVID-19. The chain joins TRBV18 to TRBJ2-7, with a tentative D call TRBD2 (6 bases). The material sequenced was PBMCs or T cells enriched from blood (not recorded which). The CDR3: CASSQILMRGSPWYEQYF. Here the CDR3 DNA reads TGTGCCAGCTCACAAATCCTTATGCGGGGCTCGCCGTGGTACGAGCAGTACTTC.